The source of this T cell receptor beta chain is a study of cytomegalovirus exposure and HLA in healthy donors. Overall study context: As an earlier analysis found, roughly 180 million T cells yielded about 120 million unique TCR beta sequences.

The primer mix had 60 Vbeta and 13 Jbeta primers. Clones were read by immunoSEQ multiplex PCR, and TCRdb kept only the in-frame ones, dropping some. This table has some 240,000 clones, roughly 80% appearing once. Points on this clone: The sample has other DNA sequences that encode this CDR3 too.

The sequencing input was PBMCs. The sequence came from a male donor in good health and CMV-seronegative.

CDR3 in amino acids: CSAPTGTEAFF. CDR3 nucleotides: TGCAGTGCCCCGACCGGGACAGAAGCTTTCTTT. The chain is built from TRBV20-1 and TRBJ1-1; D may be TRBD1 (6 bases). V lost 6 bases and J 8 bases, leaving 13 bases between the germline ends. Germline assignment: CDR1 DFQATT and CDR2 SNEGSKA (reference sequence). This CDR3 comprises 11 residues.